The clone carrying this T cell receptor (beta chain) was counted ten times or more. The sample originates from a study of T cells in Graves' hyperthyroidism and ophthalmopathy. Diagnoses were made from clinical symptoms, serum measures (thyroxine and TRAb), thyroid ultrasound and orbital computed tomography. TCR beta CDR3 regions were amplified from RNA. When the TCR CDR3 underwent first-round RT-PCR, the HTBI primer set was used. TCRdb processed the multiplex PCR reads anew with MiXCR; each CDR3 protein has one entry. The table records over 300,000 distinct CDR3 sequences, about 15% of them present only once. This CDR3 is built from 13 residues. Trimming took off 6 bases at V and 5 bases at J, with 13 bases between the two ends.

The sequenced sample was blood. This receptor was identified in a woman between 55 and 75 years old with Graves' hyperthyroidism. This chain uses TRBV12-3 or TRBV12-4 with TRBJ2-5; weak D call: TRBD1 (6 bases). The CDR3 DNA sequence: TGTGCCAGCAGGGTCGGACAGTCGGAGACCCAGTACTTC. Protein: CASRVGQSETQYF.